The 5 T cell receptor beta chains reported below all come from one sample, sequenced in a study of blood T cells in healthy people across ages. A second 7 to 11 cycle PCR used barcoded and J-beta primers. MiXCR, applied by TCRdb to the 5' RACE reads, yields one record per CDR3 protein. The sample contains 1.5 million to 2 million distinct CDR3 sequences, approximately 50% of which appear only once. Sequenced input: blood. These receptors were collected from a woman aged 40 to 55 in good health.

This clonotype came up a few times. This chain connects TRBV27 to TRBJ2-1; D not certain. CDR1 and CDR2 (germline): MNHEY, SMNVEV (reference sequence). With 7 bases removed from V and 5 bases from J, the gap between germline ends came to 6 bases. There are 11 residues in the CDR3. The CDR3 region is CASTNHNEQFF. CDR3 sequence (DNA): TGTGCCAGCACCAACCACAATGAGCAGTTCTTC.

There are a few counts of this clonotype. This chain joins TRBV24-1 and TRBJ2-1; D call uncertain. The CDR3 has 14 residues. V was shortened by 2 bases and J by 3 bases, with 7 bases between the two germline ends. Germline V CDR1 and CDR2: KGHDR, SFDVKD. The CDR3 spells CATSDSTYYNEQFF. The DNA of the CDR3 is TGTGCCACCAGTGATTCTACCTACTACAATGAGCAGTTCTTC.

Points on this clonotype: Since a much larger clone is just one base distant, this may be a read error. This rearrangement joins TRBV6-5 to TRBJ1-2, with D maybe TRBD1 (6 bases). Germline-derived CDR1 and CDR2 are MNHEY and SVGAGI. V was cut by 1 base and J by 3 bases, with 6 bases left in between. The length of the CDR3 is 13 residues. The CDR3 nucleotides read TGTGCCAGCAGTTACTGGACAGACTATGGCTACACCTTC. Translating gives CASSYWTDYGYTF.

This clonotype was seen a few times. The V call is TRBV7-6, the J call TRBJ2-3; 10 bases fit TRBD2. The J segment lost 6 bases and the V segment lost 5 bases, leaving 11 bases of the junction unmatched. CDR1 is SGHVS, CDR2 FNYEAQ, per germline. This CDR3 comprises 16 residues. The CDR3 DNA is TGTGCCAGCAGCCAAACTAGCGGGGAACCCTGGGATACGCAGTATTTT. This translates into CASSQTSGEPWDTQYF. Full variable domain (missing parts from reference TRBV7-6 and TRBJ2-3): GAGVSQSPRYKVTKRGQDVALRCDPISGHVSLYWYRQALGQGPEFLTYFNYEAQQDKSGLPNDRFSAERPEGSISTLTIQRTEQRDSAMYRCASSQTSGEPWDTQYFGPGTRLTVL.

The chain couples TRBV6-5 to TRBJ2-1; D gene uncertain. The V and J ends lost 2 bases and 2 bases respectively, with 13 bases between them. CDR3 length equals 16 residues. Germline assignment: CDR1 MNHEY and CDR2 SVGAGI. CDR3 DNA sequence: TGTGCCAGCAGTTACAATCCGGGTAGACCCTACAATGAGCAGTTCTTC. Its translation: CASSYNPGRPYNEQFF.